This TCR beta chain was identified during a study of Ad26.COV2.S vaccination and SARS-CoV-2 variants. On this clone: What it binds is not known.

The length of the CDR3 is 14 residues. Per the germline V gene, CDR1 is MNHEY and CDR2 is SVGAGI. V was pared by 8 bases and J by 4 bases, with 17 bases between. Assay used: immunoSEQ multiplex PCR; TCRdb lists only in-frame clones, some missing. The data contain some 350,000 clones, approximately 90% of them singletons. Findings of the study overall: Substantial response breadth was reportedly seen for spike-specific CD8+ and CD4+ T cells after vaccination. Spike-specific TCR breadth ran higher among vaccine recipients than placebo recipients. The TCR breadth and depth analyses may have understated or missed part of the total T cell responses.

The starting material was peripheral blood, obtained after recovery from COVID-19. V gene TRBV6-5 combines with J gene TRBJ1-1, with a weak D call TRBD1 (5 bases). The sequence derives from a human donor who had recovered from COVID-19. For the CDR3, the DNA is TGTGCCAGCGCCTGGATCCAGGGATCCACTGAAGCTTTCTTT. Translated: CASAWIQGSTEAFF.